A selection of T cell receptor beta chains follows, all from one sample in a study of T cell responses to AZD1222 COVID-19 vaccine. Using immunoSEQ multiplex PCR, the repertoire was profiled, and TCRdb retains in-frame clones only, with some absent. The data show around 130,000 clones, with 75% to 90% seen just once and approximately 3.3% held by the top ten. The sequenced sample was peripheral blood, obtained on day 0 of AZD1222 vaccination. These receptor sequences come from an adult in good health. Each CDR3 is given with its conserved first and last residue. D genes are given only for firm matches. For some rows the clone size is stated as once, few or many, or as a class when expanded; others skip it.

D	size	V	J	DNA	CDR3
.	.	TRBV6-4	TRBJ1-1	TGTGCCAGCAGAGAAACAGGGATTCATAACACTGAAGCTTTCTTT	CASRETGIHNTEAFF
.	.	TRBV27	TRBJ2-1	TGTGCCAGCAGTGGAGGGGACAGTCTCAATGAGCAGTTCTTC	CASSGGDSLNEQFF
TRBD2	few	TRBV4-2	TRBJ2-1	TGTGCCAGCAGCCGTGGACTAGCGGAGGCGGGCTACAATGAGCAGTTCTTC	CASSRGLAEAGYNEQFF
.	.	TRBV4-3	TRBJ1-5	TGCGCCAGCAGCCAAGTCCCGGGGGGAGCGGGTCAGCCCCAGCATTTT	CASSQVPGGAGQPQHF
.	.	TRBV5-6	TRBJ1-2	TGTGCCAGCAGCTTGTTTACACCGCAGGGCTATGGCTACACCTTC	CASSLFTPQGYGYTF
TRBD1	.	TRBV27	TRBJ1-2	TGTGCCAGCAGTTCCTCCTGGCCGACAGGGAATGGCTACACCTTC	CASSSSWPTGNGYTF
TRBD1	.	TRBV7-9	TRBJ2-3	TGTGCCAGCAGCACCCGAAGGGGACAGCTCACAGATACGCAGTATTTT	CASSTRRGQLTDTQYF
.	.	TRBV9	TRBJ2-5	TGTGCCAGCAGCGTAGCTTGGGGCGCAGAGACCCAGTACTTC	CASSVAWGAETQYF
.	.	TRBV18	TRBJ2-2	TGTGCCAGCTCACCGACACCCCTTTCCCAAGGATCCACCGGGGAGCTGTTTTTT	CASSPTPLSQGSTGELFF
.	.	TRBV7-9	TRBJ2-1	TGTGCCAGCAGCATCGACAGGCCCAATGAGCAGTTCTTC	CASSIDRPNEQFF
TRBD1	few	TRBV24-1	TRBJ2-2	TGTGCCACCAGTGAGTGGGACAGGCGAGGCCCTAACGCGAACACCGGGGAGCTGTTTTTT	CATSEWDRRGPNANTGELFF
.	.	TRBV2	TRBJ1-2	TGTGCCAGCCCCACGGGGAGGGGCGGTAACTATGGCTACACCTTC	CASPTGRGGNYGYTF
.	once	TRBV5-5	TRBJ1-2	TGTGCCAGCAGCTCCCTCCCGAATTATTACGAACAACTGTCTAATGGCTACACCTTC	CASSSLPNYYEQLSNGYTF
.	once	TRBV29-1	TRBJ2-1	TGCAGCGTTGATGGCGGCTCCTACAATGAGCAGTTCTTC	CSVDGGSYNEQFF
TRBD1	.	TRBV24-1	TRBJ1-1	TGTGCCACCAGTGAACCCGGGACAGGTGGAGAAGCTTTCTTT	CATSEPGTGGEAFF
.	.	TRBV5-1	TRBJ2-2	TGCGCCAGCAGCCGAGGAGGGCTAGGAACAGAACACACCGGGGAGCTGTTTTTT	CASSRGGLGTEHTGELFF
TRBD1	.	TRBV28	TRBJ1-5	TGTGCCAGCAGTTTTTCGGACAGGAATCAGCCCCAGCATTTT	CASSFSDRNQPQHF
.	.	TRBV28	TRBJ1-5	TGTGCCAGCAGTTTCCTCGCCGATCGGGGCAATCAGCCCCAGCATTTT	CASSFLADRGNQPQHF
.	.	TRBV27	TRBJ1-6	TGTGCCAGCAGTTTACGGACAGTCAATTCACCCCTCCACTTT	CASSLRTVNSPLHF
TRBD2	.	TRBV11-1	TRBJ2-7	TGTGCCAGCAGCCGGAGGGAGGGCTACGAGCAGTACTTC	CASSRREGYEQYF
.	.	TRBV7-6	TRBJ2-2	TGTGCCGTAACAGGGGGGGACACCGGGGAGCTGTTTTTT	CAVTGGDTGELFF
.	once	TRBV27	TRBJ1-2	TGTGCCAGCAGCACCGGGACGACTTATGGCTACACCTTC	CASSTGTTYGYTF
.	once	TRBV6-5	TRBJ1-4	TGTGCCAGCAGTACCTCCAATGAAAAACTGTTTTTT	CASSTSNEKLFF
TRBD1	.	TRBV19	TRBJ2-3	TGTGCCAGTAGTCACAGGGGGCCCCCAGATACGCAGTATTTT	CASSHRGPPDTQYF
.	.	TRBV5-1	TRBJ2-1	TGCGCCAGCAGCTTCCGGGATCACAATGAGCAGTTCTTC	CASSFRDHNEQFF
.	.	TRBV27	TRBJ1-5	TGTGCCAGCAGCCTTTCTCGGGGCAATCAGCCCCAGCATTTT	CASSLSRGNQPQHF
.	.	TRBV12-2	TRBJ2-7	TGTGCAAGTCGCTTAAAAGGCAGGCGAACCTACGAGCAGTACTTC	CASRLKGRRTYEQYF
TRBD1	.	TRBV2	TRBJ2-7	TGTGCCAGCAGCCACTCCCCGGGACAGGAGTCCTACGAGCAGTACTTC	CASSHSPGQESYEQYF
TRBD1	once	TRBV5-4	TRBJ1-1	TGTGCCAGCAGCTTGCGGCGCGAGACAGGGGATAACGCTTTCTTT	CASSLRRETGDNAFF
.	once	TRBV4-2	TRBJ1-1	TGTGCCAGCAGCCAAGTCGGGGCTCTGGGGGCTTTCTTT	CASSQVGALGAFF
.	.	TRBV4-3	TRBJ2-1	TGCGCCAGCAGCCAAGTTATTGGGAGCTCCTACAATGAGCAGTTCTTC	CASSQVIGSSYNEQFF
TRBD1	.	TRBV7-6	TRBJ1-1	TGTGCCAGCAGCTTACGACAGGGGGCTGTTTCGGCTTTCTTT	CASSLRQGAVSAFF
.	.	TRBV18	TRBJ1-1	TGTGCCAGCTCACTCCAGGCGGTCACTGAAGCTTTCTTT	CASSLQAVTEAFF